The rows below give T cell receptor beta chains drawn from one sample of a study of blood T cell repertoires in COVID-19. Produced via immunoSEQ multiplex PCR; TCRdb's table is partial and in-frame only. The sample holds some 180,000 clones, over 80% seen once. The sample was peripheral blood. Receptor source: a woman aged 40 to 50 with COVID-19, enrolled during active disease. Both conserved end residues are part of each CDR3. The D gene is left open where the match is weak. Clone sizes are given selectively: once, few, many, or a class where the clone is expanded.

abundance | d_gene | j_gene | v_gene | CDR3nt | CDR3aa
- | TRBD2 | TRBJ2-5 | TRBV9 | TGTGCCAGCAGCGTTCGACTAGCGGGGGACCTGTACCAAGAGACCCAGTACTTC | CASSVRLAGDLYQETQYF
- | TRBD1 | TRBJ2-7 | TRBV6-5 | TGTGCCAGCGATCGGACCGGGACAGGGGGAAGCGAGCAGTACTTC | CASDRTGTGGSEQYF
- | - | TRBJ1-2 | TRBV28 | TGTGCCAGCAGTGCCCCGGGATATCGTGGCTACACCTTC | CASSAPGYRGYTF
- | - | TRBJ1-5 | TRBV2 | TGTGCCAGCAGTGACAACAGGAATCAGCCCCAGCATTTT | CASSDNRNQPQHF
- | - | TRBJ1-3 | TRBV3-1/TRBV3-2 | TGTGCCAGCAGCCATAGCGGGGCAGCTGGAAACACCATATATTTT | CASSHSGAAGNTIYF
- | - | TRBJ2-7 | TRBV28 | TGTGCCAGCAGTCTAATACAGGGTTACTCCTACGAGCAGTACTTC | CASSLIQGYSYEQYF
once | - | TRBJ1-3 | TRBV11-2 | TGTGCCAGCAGCCCAGGGACTTCCGGAAACACCATATATTTT | CASSPGTSGNTIYF
- | TRBD2 | TRBJ2-7 | TRBV5-6 | TGTGCCAGCAGCTTGGCTCTAGCGGGAGGTTGGGGCGAGCAGTACTTC | CASSLALAGGWGEQYF
- | TRBD1 | TRBJ1-3 | TRBV6-5 | TGTGCCAGCACGGACAGGGCGAGCTCTGGAAACACCATATATTTT | CASTDRASSGNTIYF
few | TRBD1 | TRBJ1-1 | TRBV3-1/TRBV3-2 | TGTGCCAGCAGCCAAGGGACAGGGCCGAACACTGAAGCTTTCTTT | CASSQGTGPNTEAFF
few | - | TRBJ2-5 | TRBV11-2 | TGTGCCAGCAGCTTAGGGGCGAGACCACAAGAGACCCAGTACTTC | CASSLGARPQETQYF
few | - | TRBJ1-5 | TRBV11-2 | TGTGCCAGCAGCTTAAGCGGGAATCAGCCCCAGCATTTT | CASSLSGNQPQHF
- | - | TRBJ1-2 | TRBV7-9 | TGTGCCAGCGCCAGAAGGGAGTCTGGCTACACCTTC | CASARRESGYTF
- | - | TRBJ1-6 | TRBV7-3 | TGTGCCAGCAGCTTAAAAACAGGCCTTAATTCACCCCTCCACTTT | CASSLKTGLNSPLHF